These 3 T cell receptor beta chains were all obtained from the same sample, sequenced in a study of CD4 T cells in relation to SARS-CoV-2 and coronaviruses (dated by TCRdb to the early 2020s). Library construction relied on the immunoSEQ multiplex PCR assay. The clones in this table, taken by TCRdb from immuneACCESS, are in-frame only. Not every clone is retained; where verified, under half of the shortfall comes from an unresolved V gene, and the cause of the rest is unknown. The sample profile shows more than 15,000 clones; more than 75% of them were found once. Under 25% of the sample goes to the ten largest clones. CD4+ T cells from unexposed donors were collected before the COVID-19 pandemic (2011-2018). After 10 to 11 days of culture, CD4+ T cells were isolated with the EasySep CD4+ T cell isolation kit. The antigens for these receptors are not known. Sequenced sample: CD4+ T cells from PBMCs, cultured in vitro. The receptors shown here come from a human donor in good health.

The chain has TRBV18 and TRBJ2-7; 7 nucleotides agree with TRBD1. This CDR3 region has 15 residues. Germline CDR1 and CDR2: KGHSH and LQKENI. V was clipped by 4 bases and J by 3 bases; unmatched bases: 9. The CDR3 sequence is CASSHGTERYYEQYF. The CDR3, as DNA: TGTGCCAGCTCACACGGGACAGAAAGATACTACGAGCAGTACTTC.

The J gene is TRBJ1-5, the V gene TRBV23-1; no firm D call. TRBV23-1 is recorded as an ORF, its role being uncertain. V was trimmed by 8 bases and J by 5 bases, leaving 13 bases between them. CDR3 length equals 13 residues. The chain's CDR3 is CASGKKRDQPQHF. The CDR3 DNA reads TGCGCCAGCGGGAAGAAGAGGGATCAGCCCCAGCATTTT.

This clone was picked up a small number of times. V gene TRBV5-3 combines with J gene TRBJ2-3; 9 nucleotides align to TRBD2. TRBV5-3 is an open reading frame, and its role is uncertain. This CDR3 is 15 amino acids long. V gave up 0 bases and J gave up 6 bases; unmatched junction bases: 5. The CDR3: CARSLEAGGGDTQYF. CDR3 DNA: TGTGCCAGAAGCTTGGAAGCGGGAGGTGGTGATACGCAGTATTTT.